This T cell receptor (beta chain) was sequenced during a study of OX40 agonist ivuxolimab in advanced cancers. Method: immunoSEQ multiplex PCR; TCRdb's copy keeps in-frame clones and lacks some. This sample has about 62,000 clones, with approximately 88% found just once. The V and J ends lost 0 bases and 1 base, in that order; junction bases with no gene match: 0. The CDR3 totals 14 residues. Germline CDR1 reads SGHRS; CDR2 reads YFSETQ. A note on this clone: The sample holds other DNA sequences that translate to the same CDR3.

Here the sequenced sample was CD4+ or CD8+ T cells sorted from blood, taken in a trial of the OX40 agonist ivuxolimab. V usage is TRBV5-1 and J usage is TRBJ2-5; 7 bases agree with TRBD1. The sequence came from an adult with an advanced solid tumor such as melanoma, head and neck, liver or kidney cancer. This CDR3 is CASSLGDSQETQYF. CDR3 coding DNA: TGCGCCAGCAGCTTGGGGGACAGCCAAGAGACCCAGTACTTC. Full variable domain (rest looked up from reference TRBV5-1 and TRBJ2-5): KAGVTQTPRYLIKTRGQQVTLSCSPISGHRSVSWYQQTPGQGLQFLFEYFSETQRNKGNFPGRFSGRQFSNSRSEMNVSTLELGDSALYLCASSLGDSQETQYFGPGTRLLVL.